This TCR beta chain was documented in a study of CD8 T cells in ankylosing spondylitis. Study conclusions and caveats: Certain motif variants had earlier appeared in reactive arthritis synovial fluid and blood.

TCRdb independently ran MiXCR on the 5' RACE reads; one entry per CDR3 protein. Seen here are hundreds of thousands of distinct CDR3 sequences, 20% to 25% observed once, and the top ten hold 3.5%. To note about this clonotype: The antigen is not known.

This CDR3 contains 18 residues. Trimming took 1 base from V and 5 from J, leaving 21 bases between them. This rearrangement joins TRBV12-3 or TRBV12-4 to TRBJ1-5, with D perhaps matching TRBD1 (5 bases). The TCR sequence derives from a female donor with ankylosing spondylitis or in good health (not recorded which). Sequencing input: blood, either unsorted or a sorted T cell fraction (not recorded which). CDR3 protein: CASSLGRAEGTLYQPQHF. CDR3 sequence (DNA): TGTGCCAGCAGTTTAGGACGGGCTGAGGGGACGTTGTATCAGCCCCAGCATTTT.